The present T cell receptor (beta chain) was sequenced within a study of T-cell reconstitution after alpha-beta-depleted transplantation in children. Regarding the study as a whole: Several hundred expanded graft clones reportedly were the source of alpha-beta T cells about two months after transplant. The high TCRbeta diversity at day 60 in some patients came from surviving recipient T cells and thymic progenitors. T-cell counts and diversity at one year following transplant were attributed mainly to newly produced T cells.

The TCRbeta library was prepared with unique molecular identifiers. Each CDR3 protein is one row after TCRdb ran MiXCR on the PCR reads. This sample has under 850,000 distinct CDR3 sequences, with around 13% found just once. The ends were cut back, 6 bases at V and 5 bases at J, with 5 bases in the middle. Germline loops: CDR1 SGHRS, CDR2 YFSETQ. There are 10 residues in the CDR3. This clonotype has ten or more counts. Its antigen remains unknown. This sample comprised PBMCs, obtained before TCRalphabeta/CD19-depleted stem cell transplant. This sequence originates from a girl aged 2-15 years with congenital amegakaryocytic thrombocytopenia, due to receive a stem cell transplant. The chain joins TRBV5-1 to TRBJ2-5; maybe TRBD1 (5 bases). This CDR3 is CASKGETQYF. The CDR3 DNA sequence: TGCGCCAGCAAGGGGGAGACCCAGTACTTC.